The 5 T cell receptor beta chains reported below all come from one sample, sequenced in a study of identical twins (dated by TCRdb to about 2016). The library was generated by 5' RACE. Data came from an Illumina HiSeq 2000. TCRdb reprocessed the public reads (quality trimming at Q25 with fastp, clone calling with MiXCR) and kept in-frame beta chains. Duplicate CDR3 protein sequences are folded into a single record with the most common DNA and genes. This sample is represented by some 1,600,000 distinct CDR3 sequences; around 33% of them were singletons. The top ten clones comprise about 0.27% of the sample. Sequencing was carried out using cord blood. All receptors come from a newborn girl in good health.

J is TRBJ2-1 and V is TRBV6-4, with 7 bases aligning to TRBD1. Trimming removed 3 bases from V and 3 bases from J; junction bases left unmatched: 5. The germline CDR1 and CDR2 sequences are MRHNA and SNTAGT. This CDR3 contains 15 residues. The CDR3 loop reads CASSETGYSYNEQFF. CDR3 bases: TGTGCCAGCAGTGAGACAGGGTACAGCTACAATGAGCAGTTCTTC.

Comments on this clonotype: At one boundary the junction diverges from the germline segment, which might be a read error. Written as DNA, the CDR3 is TGTGCCAGCCGCCAGACTAGCGGGTTTTACAATGAGCAGTTCTTC. Protein: CASRQTSGFYNEQFF. The rearrangement uses TRBV16 and TRBJ2-1, with 10 bases lining up with TRBD2. This CDR3 has 15 amino acids. Germline assignment: CDR1 KGHSY and CDR2 FQNENV.

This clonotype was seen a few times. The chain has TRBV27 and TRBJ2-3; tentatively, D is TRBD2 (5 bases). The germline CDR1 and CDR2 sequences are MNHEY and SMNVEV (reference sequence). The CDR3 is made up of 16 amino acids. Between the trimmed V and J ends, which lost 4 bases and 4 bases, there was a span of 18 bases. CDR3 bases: TGTGCCAGCAGTTCCCCCCAGCGGCCCCCCGCAGATACGCAGTATTTT. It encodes CASSSPQRPPADTQYF.

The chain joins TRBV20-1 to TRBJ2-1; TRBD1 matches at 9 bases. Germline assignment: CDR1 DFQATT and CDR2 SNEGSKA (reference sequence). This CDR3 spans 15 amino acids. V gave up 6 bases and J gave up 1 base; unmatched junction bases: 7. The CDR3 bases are TGCAGTGCCCCACCGGGGACAGGGTCCTACAATGAGCAGTTCTTC. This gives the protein CSAPPGTGSYNEQFF.

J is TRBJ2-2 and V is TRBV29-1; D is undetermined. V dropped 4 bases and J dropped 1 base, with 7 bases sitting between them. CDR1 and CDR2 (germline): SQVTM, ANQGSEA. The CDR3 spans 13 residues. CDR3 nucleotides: TGCAGCGTTGGAAAGATGAACACCGGGGAGCTGTTTTTT. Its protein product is CSVGKMNTGELFF.